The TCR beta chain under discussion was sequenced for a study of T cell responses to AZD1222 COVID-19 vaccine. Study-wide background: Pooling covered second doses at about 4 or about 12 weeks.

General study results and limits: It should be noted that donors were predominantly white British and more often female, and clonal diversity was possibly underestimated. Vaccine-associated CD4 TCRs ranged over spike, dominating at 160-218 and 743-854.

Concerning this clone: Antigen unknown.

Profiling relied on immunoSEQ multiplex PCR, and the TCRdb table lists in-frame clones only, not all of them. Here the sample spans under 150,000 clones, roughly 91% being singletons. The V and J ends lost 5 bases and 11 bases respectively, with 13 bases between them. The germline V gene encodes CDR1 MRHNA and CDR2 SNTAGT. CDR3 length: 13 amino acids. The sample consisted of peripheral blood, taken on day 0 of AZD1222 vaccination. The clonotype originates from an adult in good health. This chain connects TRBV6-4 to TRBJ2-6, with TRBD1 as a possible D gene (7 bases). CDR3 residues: CASSTGRGDVLTF. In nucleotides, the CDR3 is TGTGCCAGCAGTACGGGCAGGGGGGACGTCCTGACTTTC.